This entry concerns a single T cell receptor (beta chain). Antigen: not known. These data come from a study of T cell repertoires in cytomegalovirus infection. Turning to the study itself: CMV infection and matching HLA type were both indicated by public TCR beta signatures.

In TCRdb, the reads were re-called with MiXCR into one record per CDR3 protein. The data contain around 200,000 distinct CDR3 sequences, 35% to 40% of them singletons. CDR3 size: 14 residues. In germline, CDR1 is SEHNR, CDR2 FQNEAQ (reference sequence). V trimming: 1 base; J trimming: 4 bases; junction bases outside the gene matches: 3. The origin of this receptor is a human donor in good health (CMV status not recorded). Some clones in this sample may be carry-over from other donors' samples. The sequences come from CD8+ T cells from cultured PBMCs, collected from culture after CMV antigen stimulation. The chain employs TRBV7-9 and TRBJ2-7; the match to TRBD1 covers 8 bases. The DNA for the CDR3 is TGTGCCAGCAGCTTAGAGGGACAGGTTTACGAGCAGTACTTC. The encoded protein is CASSLEGQVYEQYF.